A single sample gave rise to the 28 T cell receptor beta chains below, sequenced in a study of cytomegalovirus exposure and HLA in healthy donors. Assay: immunoSEQ multiplex PCR; the TCRdb copy retains only in-frame clones and omits some. The sample yields over 200,000 clones, approximately 83% seen once. The sample taken for sequencing was PBMCs. The receptors stem from a woman in her twenties or thirties in good health and CMV-seropositive.

The chain couples TRBV19 to TRBJ1-2, with 9 nucleotides matching TRBD1. The CDR3 runs 13 residues. With V trimmed by 5 bases and J by 7 bases, 5 bases remained unmatched. CDR1 and CDR2 (germline): LNHDA, SQIVND (reference sequence). The CDR3 sequence: CASSRRDRVGYTF. For the CDR3, the DNA is TGTGCCAGTAGTCGCCGGGACAGGGTTGGCTACACCTTC.

In this sample, this clone turned up a few times. This chain uses TRBV5-6 with TRBJ2-7; D unresolved. There are 11 residues in the CDR3. V lost 5 bases, J lost 6 bases, and 9 bases lay in between. Germline CDR1 SGHDT, CDR2 YYEEEE. CDR3 residues: CASSQDTEQYF. In DNA, the CDR3 is TGTGCCAGCAGTCAGGATACCGAGCAGTACTTC.

The rearrangement uses TRBV30 and TRBJ1-1; perhaps TRBD1 as D (5 bases). Germline CDR1 and CDR2: GTSNPN and SVGIG (reference sequence). The CDR3 runs to 11 residues. CDR3: CAHGTVVEAFF. DNA for the CDR3: TGTGCTCATGGGACGGTTGTTGAAGCTTTCTTT.

This clone appeared once. V gene TRBV27 combines with J gene TRBJ2-7; a weak D match, TRBD2 (6 bases). The germline V gene encodes CDR1 MNHEY and CDR2 SMNVEV (reference sequence). The V and J ends lost 6 bases and 9 bases respectively, with 21 bases between them. The CDR3 covers 14 residues. CDR3 amino acids: CASRGSLSGRGQYF. CDR3 coding DNA: TGTGCCAGCAGAGGCAGTCTTAGCGGTCGCGGGCAGTACTTC.

In the case of this clone: A read error may account for a junction end that differs from germline. The chain combines TRBV6-1 with TRBJ2-7, with 8 bases matching TRBD1. Per the germline V gene, CDR1 is MNHNS and CDR2 is SASEGT. The CDR3 spans 14 residues. In nucleotides, the CDR3 is TGTGCCAGCAGTGAAGGTACAACAGGGGGATATTATGACTTC. Amino acid sequence: CASSEGTTGGYYDF.

The chain recombines TRBV5-1 with TRBJ2-5; D unclear. Trimming shortened V by 0 bases and J by 5 bases, and 17 bases separated the two germline ends. Germline-derived CDR1 and CDR2 are SGHRS and YFSETQ. The CDR3 is 16 residues long. The CDR3 DNA reads as TGCGCCAGCAGCTTGGTAGAAGCAGCCCGTGGGGAGACCCAGTACTTC. This gives the protein CASSLVEAARGETQYF.

This clone was observed once. The chain uses TRBV6-5 and TRBJ1-1, with a weak D call TRBD1 (6 bases). Trimming stripped 4 bases from V and 5 bases from J, with 14 bases between. CDR1 and CDR2 (germline): MNHEY, SVGAGI. CDR3 length: 14 amino acids. The CDR3 sequence is CASSSLQGRTEAFF. CDR3 nucleotide sequence: TGTGCCAGCAGTTCCTTACAGGGTCGAACTGAAGCTTTCTTT.

The chain has TRBV18 and TRBJ2-1, with D hard to call. The CDR3 totals 14 residues. Between the trimmed V and J ends, which lost 4 bases and 5 bases, there was a span of 12 bases. Germline CDR1 and CDR2: KGHSH and LQKENI. For the CDR3, the DNA is TGTGCCAGCTCACTGGCCGGTGTGGACAATGAGCAGTTCTTC. Protein product: CASSLAGVDNEQFF. The full variable domain, in which reference TRBV18 and TRBJ2-1 provide the parts outside the CDR3, is NAGVMQNPRHLVRRRGQEARLRCSPMKGHSHVYWYRQLPEEGLKFMVYLQKENIIDESGMPKERFSAEFPKEGPSILRIQQVVRGDSAAYFCASSLAGVDNEQFFGPGTRLTVL.

The V gene is TRBV2, the J gene TRBJ2-7; D gene unclear. In germline, CDR1 is SNHLY, CDR2 FYNNEI. Trimming cost V 2 bases and J 1 base, with 6 bases left between them. The CDR3 is made up of 13 amino acids. The CDR3 DNA sequence: TGTGCCAGCAGTGAAAAACAGTCCTACGAGCAGTACTTC. This translates into CASSEKQSYEQYF.

The chain joins TRBV5-1 to TRBJ1-3, with a tentative D call TRBD1 (6 bases). Per germline, CDR1 SGHRS and CDR2 YFSETQ. The germline V and J ends were trimmed by 7 bases and 0 bases, with 14 bases remaining between them. The CDR3 consists of 15 residues. CDR3 in amino acids: CASRPSGASGNTIYF. In nucleotides, the CDR3 is TGCGCCAGCCGTCCTTCAGGGGCCTCTGGAAACACCATATATTTT.

This chain connects TRBV2 to TRBJ1-1; D unclear. Germline V gives CDR1 SNHLY, CDR2 FYNNEI. Trimming took off 5 bases at V and 1 base at J, with 8 bases between the two ends. This CDR3 region has 13 residues. The CDR3 here is CASSLSGNTEAFF. CDR3 in DNA: TGTGCCAGCAGTCTCTCTGGGAACACTGAAGCTTTCTTT.

This clone has just a few counts. The V gene is TRBV13, the J gene TRBJ1-1, with D perhaps TRBD1 (5 bases). The germline V and J ends were trimmed by 0 bases and 6 bases, with 5 bases remaining between them. Germline loops: CDR1 PRHDT, CDR2 FYEKMQ (reference sequence). The CDR3 has 12 residues. The CDR3: CASSLGQAEAFF. CDR3 DNA: TGTGCCAGCAGCTTAGGACAGGCTGAAGCTTTCTTT. Full variable domain (remainder filled in from reference TRBV13 and TRBJ1-1): AAGVIQSPRHLIKEKRETATLKCYPIPRHDTVYWYQQGPGQDPQFLISFYEKMQSDKGSIPDRFSAQQFSDYHSELNMSSLELGDSALYFCASSLGQAEAFFGQGTRLTVV.

V usage is TRBV10-3 and J usage is TRBJ1-2; D perhaps matches TRBD1 (6 bases). This CDR3 comprises 16 residues. Germline CDR1 ENHRY, CDR2 SYGVKD. V was clipped by 1 base and J by 6 bases, with 18 bases between them. The DNA of the CDR3 is TGTGCCATCAGTGAGTTGCCCTCGGGGGGCGTCGATGGCTACACCTTC. This codes for CAISELPSGGVDGYTF.

V gene TRBV4-2 combines with J gene TRBJ2-1; D not resolved. The CDR3 consists of 16 residues. Trimming removed 1 base from V and 6 bases from J, with 16 bases in between. Germline values: CDR1 LGHNA, CDR2 YNFKEQ. CDR3 bases: TGTGCCAGCAGCCAAGGACACGGAGATGTACCCAATGAGCAGTTCTTC. This codes for CASSQGHGDVPNEQFF.

The J gene is TRBJ1-2, the V gene TRBV11-3; 7 positions agree with TRBD1. The V gene end was trimmed by 2 bases and the J gene end by 7 bases; junction bases not matched to a gene: 13. This CDR3 contains 16 residues. Germline CDR1 reads SGHNT; CDR2 reads YENEEA. The CDR3 sequence is CASSLRGQPRVGGYTF. The CDR3 DNA is TGTGCCAGCAGCTTAAGGGGACAGCCCCGCGTGGGTGGCTACACCTTC.

This chain uses TRBV25-1 with TRBJ1-2; D is ambiguous. Per the germline V gene, CDR1 is MGHDK and CDR2 is SYGVNS. Trimming cost V 6 bases and J 4 bases, with 6 bases left between them. CDR3 length: 11 amino acids. The chain's CDR3 is CASRTSYGYTF. CDR3 DNA: TGTGCCAGCAGGACCTCCTATGGCTACACCTTC.

The gene calls are TRBV18 and TRBJ1-1; TRBD1 might be the D (6 bases). Deletions cut 3 bases from V and 0 bases from J, with 14 bases between. The CDR3 consists of 16 residues. Germline V gene lookup returns CDR1 KGHSH and CDR2 LQKENI. CDR3: CASSPSRDTLNTEAFF. CDR3 DNA: TGTGCCAGCTCACCGTCCCGGGACACCCTGAACACTGAAGCTTTCTTT.

The DNA of the CDR3 is TGTGCCAGCAGCCCCGAACAGGGCTCCGTCTATGGCTACACCTTC. Encoded protein: CASSPEQGSVYGYTF. The gene calls are TRBV14 and TRBJ1-2; possible D gene TRBD1, 6 bases. V was clipped by 4 bases and J by 4 bases, with 16 bases between them. Germline-derived CDR1 and CDR2 are SGHDN and FVKESK. This CDR3 has 15 amino acids.

The chain employs TRBV9 and TRBJ1-1; D gene unclear. The CDR3 loop spans 11 amino acids. Germline V CDR1 and CDR2: SGDLS, YYNGEE. V was trimmed by 4 bases and J by 6 bases, leaving 7 bases between them. The CDR3 protein is CASSPLAEAFF. CDR3 in DNA: TGTGCCAGCAGCCCTCTCGCTGAAGCTTTCTTT. Looking up the rest from reference TRBV9 and TRBJ1-1 gives the full variable domain: DSGVTQTPKHLITATGQRVTLRCSPRSGDLSVYWYQQSLDQGLQFLIQYYNGEERAKGNILERFSAQQFPDLHSELNLSSLELGDSALYFCASSPLAEAFFGQGTRLTVV.

The J gene is TRBJ1-5, the V gene TRBV19; 11 bases agree with TRBD1. The CDR3 length is 20 residues. Germline V CDR1 and CDR2: LNHDA, SQIVND (reference sequence). V lost 4 bases to trimming and J lost 2 bases; unmatched junction nucleotides: 16. Here the CDR3 reads CASSNEPGQGDWAGNQPQHF. In nucleotides, the CDR3 is TGTGCCAGTAGTAACGAACCGGGACAGGGGGATTGGGCTGGCAATCAGCCCCAGCATTTT.

The chain combines TRBV2 with TRBJ2-5; 8 nucleotides align to TRBD2. After removal of 0 bases from V and 4 bases from J, the junction contained 13 bases not matched to a gene. Germline V gene lookup returns CDR1 SNHLY and CDR2 FYNNEI. The CDR3 totals 18 residues. The CDR3, as DNA: TGTGCCAGCAGTGAAGCGCTATTGCCGGGACTAGGGCGAGAGACCCAGTACTTC. Translated: CASSEALLPGLGRETQYF.

The V call is TRBV9, the J call TRBJ2-3; the D is unclear. Germline V lookup: CDR1 SGDLS, CDR2 YYNGEE. V was shortened by 0 bases and J by 4 bases, with 6 bases between the two germline ends. The CDR3 is 13 amino acids. The CDR3 loop is CASSVVSADTQYF. CDR3 nucleotide sequence: TGTGCCAGCAGCGTAGTTTCGGCAGATACGCAGTATTTT.

The CDR3 sequence is CASSPLTLADPESHYEQYF. CDR3 bases: TGTGCCAGCAGCCCGTTAACTCTAGCGGACCCCGAGTCCCACTACGAGCAGTACTTC. The chain couples TRBV14 to TRBJ2-7; 7 nucleotides match TRBD2. Germline assignment: CDR1 SGHDN and CDR2 FVKESK. The CDR3 spans 19 residues. Losses at the gene ends were 4 bases for V and 3 bases for J; bases not matched to a gene: 21.

The rearrangement joins TRBV2 to TRBJ2-2; the D gene is possibly TRBD2 (6 bases). The germline gives CDR1 SNHLY, CDR2 FYNNEI. V lost 2 bases to trimming and J lost 5 bases, with 12 bases between them. The CDR3 has 15 amino acids. CDR3 residues: CASSESQGGTGELFF. The CDR3 DNA reads as TGTGCCAGCAGTGAAAGTCAGGGAGGAACCGGGGAGCTGTTTTTT.

For this clone: A junction boundary mismatches the germline segment, possibly from a read error. The V gene is TRBV7-7, the J gene TRBJ2-3; 11 nucleotides match TRBD2. Germline V CDR1 and CDR2: SSHAT, FNYEAQ (reference sequence). CDR3 size: 16 residues. DNA for the CDR3: TGTGCTAGCAGCTTGGGACTAGCGGCTAGCACAGATACGCAGTATTTT. It specifies CASSLGLAASTDTQYF.

V gene TRBV19 combines with J gene TRBJ1-5, with D possibly matching TRBD1 (6 bases). The CDR3 length is 16 residues. Trimming removed 1 base at V and 2 bases at J, with 12 bases between. From germline, CDR1 is LNHDA and CDR2 SQIVND (reference sequence). CDR3 amino acids: CASSIGGGLGNQPQHF. As DNA, the CDR3 is TGTGCCAGTAGTATAGGAGGGGGGCTCGGCAATCAGCCCCAGCATTTT. Filled out from reference TRBV19 and TRBJ1-5, the complete variable domain reads DGGITQSPKYLFRKEGQNVTLSCEQNLNHDAMYWYRQDPGQGLRLIYYSQIVNDFQKGDIAEGYSVSREKKESFPLTVTSAQKNPTAFYLCASSIGGGLGNQPQHFGDGTRLSIL.

This sequence joins TRBV2 and TRBJ1-4, with a weak D call TRBD1 (6 bases). The CDR3 is made up of 15 amino acids. Germline values: CDR1 SNHLY, CDR2 FYNNEI. V lost 5 bases, J lost 3 bases, and 13 bases lay in between. CDR3 protein: CASSYTTGPNEKLFF. The CDR3 nucleotides read TGTGCCAGCAGTTATACGACAGGCCCTAATGAAAAACTGTTTTTT.

The chain links TRBV27 to TRBJ1-2; TRBD1 agrees at 9 bases. V lost 5 bases and J lost 6; bases outside the gene matches: 4. This CDR3 comprises 13 residues. Germline loops: CDR1 MNHEY, CDR2 SMNVEV (reference sequence). CDR3 nucleotide sequence: TGTGCCAGCAGTAAAAGGACAGGGGATGGCTACACCTTC. This encodes CASSKRTGDGYTF.